The T cell receptor (beta chain) under discussion was sequenced for a study of graft-versus-host responses after intestinal transplantation. Study at large: Isolated intestinal, liver-intestinal, or multivisceral transplants were what recipients had. For around three years after anti-thymocyte globulin induction, all recipients took tacrolimus and steroids. The study, taken as a whole, reports: Peak circulating GvH clone levels were associated with early post-transplant HvG declines. Some patients had graft-donor T cell macrochimerism. In their allografts, the ratios of graft-versus-host to host-versus-graft T cell clones were high.

Using immunoSEQ multiplex PCR, the repertoire was profiled, and TCRdb retains in-frame clones only, with some absent. The sample consists of 95,000 to 150,000 clones, approximately 92% of them appearing once. As for this clone: Its target is unknown.

Germline loops: CDR1 MDHEN, CDR2 SYDVKM. Between the trimmed V and J ends, which lost 6 bases and 4 bases, there was a span of 16 bases. The CDR3 consists of 15 residues. Sample: unstimulated CD4+ T cells sorted from spleen or lymph node cells, taken before intestinal transplant. The chain combines TRBV28 with TRBJ2-1, with D perhaps matching TRBD2 (5 bases). This sequence originates from a human donor who received an intestinal transplant. This CDR3 reads CASSPAGLTYNEQFF. CDR3 DNA sequence: TGTGCCAGCAGCCCCGCCGGACTCACTTACAATGAGCAGTTCTTC.